These 14 T cell receptor beta chains share one sample of origin, sequenced in a study of response to subunit inactivated influenza vaccine. One entry per CDR3 protein results from TCRdb running MiXCR on the RT-PCR reads. This sample has hundreds of thousands of distinct CDR3 sequences; about 8% occur once, and the top ten carry 10% to 15%. Here the sequenced sample was PBMCs from blood, taken around 25 months after vaccination. The receptors were gathered from a man aged 50-75 years who received an inactivated influenza vaccine.

This clonotype was observed a handful of times. The CDR3 nucleotides read TGCAGCGCCGGGACAGGCCCTAACTATGGCTACACCTTC. This gives the protein CSAGTGPNYGYTF. The J gene is TRBJ1-2, the V gene TRBV29-1; 8 bases line up with TRBD1. Germline loops: CDR1 SQVTM, CDR2 ANQGSEA. The CDR3 has 13 residues. V dropped 7 bases and J dropped 0; count of bases not matched to a gene: 4.

This clonotype was observed many times. J is TRBJ1-6 and V is TRBV3-1; 11 bases line up with TRBD1. The V gene's germline CDR1 is LGHDT and CDR2 YNNKEL (reference sequence). The CDR3 runs to 15 residues. Trimming cost V 3 bases and J 7 bases; bases outside gene matches: 2. CDR3 in amino acids: CASSHRDRGNSPLHF. In nucleotides, the CDR3 is TGTGCCAGCAGCCACCGGGACAGGGGGAATTCACCCCTCCACTTT. Together with reference TRBV3-1 and TRBJ1-6, the CDR3 gives the full variable domain: DTAVSQTPKYLVTQMGNDKSIKCEQNLGHDTMYWYKQDSKKFLKIMFSYNNKELIINETVPNRFSPKSPDKAHLNLHINSLELGDSAVYFCASSHRDRGNSPLHFGNGTRLTVT.

Only a few counts were recorded for this clonotype. The chain employs TRBV7-2 and TRBJ2-7, with TRBD1 identical over 7 bases. Germline V lookup: CDR1 SGHTA, CDR2 FQGNSA. The junction had 10 bases not matched to a gene; V was cut back by 6 bases and J by 2 bases. The CDR3 has 15 amino acids. CDR3: CASSTRGSAAYEQYF. Here the CDR3 DNA reads TGTGCCAGCAGTACCAGGGGGAGCGCCGCCTACGAGCAGTACTTC. The entire variable domain, with the rest obtained from reference TRBV7-2 and TRBJ2-7, is as follows: GAGVSQSPSNKVTEKGKDVELRCDPISGHTALYWYRQSLGQGLEFLIYFQGNSAPDKSGLPSDRFSAERTGGSVSTLTIQRTQQEDSAVYLCASSTRGSAAYEQYFGPGTRLTVT.

The chain joins TRBV12-3 or TRBV12-4 to TRBJ2-1, with 10 bases lining up with TRBD2. The CDR3 totals 16 residues. Trimming at V came to 8 bases and at J to 1 base, leaving 8 bases not matched to a gene. CDR3 protein: CASASGRARSYNEQFF. The CDR3 region has the DNA TGTGCCAGCGCCAGCGGGAGGGCCCGGTCCTACAATGAGCAGTTCTTC.

The J gene is TRBJ2-7, the V gene TRBV12-3 or TRBV12-4, with no clear D. There are 12 residues in the CDR3. V gave up 3 bases and J gave up 7 bases, with 10 bases separating them. DNA of the CDR3: TGTGCCAGCAGTTTCTCAGTGGGTGAGCAGTACTTC. This codes for CASSFSVGEQYF.

This clonotype has a count of ten or more. V usage is TRBV9 and J usage is TRBJ2-5; D is possibly TRBD1 (5 bases). Germline assignment: CDR1 SGDLS and CDR2 YYNGEE. V lost 0 bases and J lost 2, with 11 bases in between. The CDR3 length is 15 residues. Here the CDR3 DNA reads TGTGCCAGCAGCGTAGGGCTGGGGCAGCAAGAGACCCAGTACTTC. It yields the protein CASSVGLGQQETQYF.

This clonotype was observed a handful of times. The chain has TRBV11-2 and TRBJ2-1; 11 bases match TRBD2. The germline V gene has CDR1 SGHAT and CDR2 FQNNGV. The V and J ends lost 6 bases and 9 bases, in that order; junction bases with no gene match: 19. The CDR3 has 18 amino acids. The CDR3 DNA is TGTGCCAGCAGTCCTGCCGGGACTAGCGGCCCTTTAAGGTCTGAGCAGTTCTTC. Residues: CASSPAGTSGPLRSEQFF.

This clonotype was seen many times. The chain has TRBV3-1 and TRBJ1-1, with unresolved D. The germline CDR1 and CDR2 sequences are LGHDT and YNNKEL (reference sequence). Trimming removed 3 bases from V and 1 base from J, with 6 bases in between. The CDR3 length is 13 residues. The CDR3: CASSQKGNTEAFF. The CDR3 DNA reads as TGTGCCAGCAGCCAGAAGGGGAACACTGAAGCTTTCTTT.

This clonotype was detected ten times or more. The chain employs TRBV29-1 and TRBJ2-5; 7 bases agree with TRBD1. CDR1 and CDR2 from the germline V gene are SQVTM and ANQGSEA. The CDR3 extends over 15 amino acids. The junction had 7 bases not matched to a gene; V was cut back by 3 bases and J by 0 bases. The CDR3 here is CSVDLQGQYQETQYF. The CDR3 bases are TGCAGCGTTGACCTCCAGGGACAGTACCAAGAGACCCAGTACTTC. Looking up the rest from reference TRBV29-1 and TRBJ2-5 gives the full variable domain: SAVISQKPSRDICQRGTSLTIQCQVDSQVTMMFWYRQQPGQSLTLIATANQGSEATYESGFVIDKFPISRPNLTFSTLTVSNMSPEDSSIYLCSVDLQGQYQETQYFGPGTRLLVL.

V and J are TRBV5-1 and TRBJ2-5; D may be TRBD1 or TRBD2 (5 bases each). Trimming left V 6 bases short and J 2 bases short, with 14 bases between. Germline V lookup: CDR1 SGHRS, CDR2 YFSETQ. The CDR3 loop spans 14 amino acids. This chain's CDR3 is CASNNRGPQETQYF. Written as DNA, the CDR3 is TGCGCCAGCAATAACCGGGGCCCGCAAGAGACCCAGTACTTC.

This clonotype came up a few times. CDR3 DNA: TGTGCCAGCAGTTTGGGAGCGGGAGGCAAAGAGACCCAGTACTTC. Translated, it gives CASSLGAGGKETQYF. This rearrangement joins TRBV28 to TRBJ2-5, with 9 bases that match TRBD2. CDR1 is MDHEN, CDR2 SYDVKM, per germline. CDR3 length: 15 amino acids. The V gene end was trimmed by 3 bases and the J gene end by 3 bases; junction bases not matched to a gene: 5.

Ten or more counts support this clonotype. CDR3: CASSLAEDYEQYF. CDR3 DNA sequence: TGCGCCAGCAGCTTGGCAGAGGACTACGAGCAGTACTTC. This chain connects TRBV5-1 to TRBJ2-7, with D unclear. Trimming shortened V by 0 bases and J by 3 bases, and 7 bases separated the two germline ends. The CDR3 contains 13 residues. CDR1 is SGHRS and CDR2 is YFSETQ in the germline V gene.

This clonotype has just a few counts. This chain links TRBV12-3 or TRBV12-4 with TRBJ2-5, with D uncertain. This CDR3 has 11 residues. Trimming took off 0 bases at V and 14 bases at J, with 10 bases between the two ends. CDR3 residues: CASSLARSLYF. Here the CDR3 DNA reads TGTGCCAGCAGTTTAGCGCGGTCTCTATACTTC.

This clonotype was found a few times. V usage is TRBV5-6 and J usage is TRBJ1-4; 10 bases agree with TRBD1. There are 14 residues in the CDR3. CDR1 SGHDT and CDR2 YYEEEE come from the germline V gene. The J segment lost 8 bases and the V segment lost 7 bases, leaving 8 bases of the junction unmatched. CDR3 sequence: CASGAGTGDEKLFF. CDR3 nucleotides: TGTGCCAGCGGAGCCGGGACAGGGGACGAAAAACTGTTTTTT.